The T cell receptor (beta chain) under discussion was sequenced for a study of blood T cell repertoires in COVID-19. Overall study context: The origin of the acute and convalescent COVID-19 samples was the United States, Italy and Spain. PBMCs, B-cell-depleted T cells, or T cells provided the cDNA or gDNA that made up the material.

CDR1 LGHDT and CDR2 YNNKEL come from the germline V gene (reference sequence). This CDR3 spans 15 amino acids. Deletions cut 4 bases from V and 9 bases from J, with 16 bases between. Original data processing: The assay estimated nucleated cells by amplifying reference gene primers. The protocol was immunoSEQ multiplex PCR, while the TCRdb copy is restricted to in-frame clones and leaves out a portion. V, J and clone size are taken as reported in that table, and D and trimming were inferred from the DNA itself. This sample has tens of thousands of clones, with about 78% found just once. The chain has TRBV3-1 (or the pseudogene TRBV3-2) and TRBJ1-6, with D perhaps TRBD1 (6 bases). The sample was peripheral blood. The sequence was collected from a boy between 2 and 10 years old with active or convalescent COVID-19. CDR3 bases: TGTGCCAGCAGCCCGGGAGGGGGTTGGGGTTCACCCCTCCACTTT. Translating it yields CASSPGGGWGSPLHF.